Presented here are 3 T cell receptor beta chains from one specimen sequenced in a study of early T cells in non-severe SARS-CoV-2 infection. One entry per CDR3 protein, called by TCRdb with MiXCR from the 5' RACE reads. The sample lists 45,000 to 55,000 distinct CDR3 sequences, 6% to 7% seen once, with 3.5% to 4% in the top ten. Sequencing was carried out using whole blood. These receptors were taken from an adult who was a healthcare worker with PCR-confirmed SARS-CoV-2 infection or an uninfected control (not recorded which).

This clonotype occurred many times. The chain employs TRBV7-8 and TRBJ1-3; D uncertain. The CDR3 consists of 13 residues. In germline, CDR1 is SGHVS, CDR2 FQNEAQ. V lost 5 bases and J lost 8, with 13 bases in between. CDR3 region: CASSPTPGDTIYF. The CDR3 nucleotides are TGTGCCAGCAGCCCCACCCCTGGGGACACCATATATTTT.

The chain carries TRBV4-2 and TRBJ2-1; 7 nucleotides line up with TRBD2. The CDR3 runs to 15 residues. Germline loops: CDR1 LGHNA, CDR2 YNFKEQ. The ends lost 4 bases at V and 8 bases at J; junction bases unmatched: 11. CDR3 DNA: TGTGCCAGCAGCCCTCGGGAGGCCCTGAGCTATGAGCAGTTCTTC. Its protein is CASSPREALSYEQFF.

This clonotype was detected many times. The V gene is TRBV19, the J gene TRBJ2-7; D could derive from TRBD1 or TRBD2 (6 bases each). The CDR3 extends over 14 amino acids. Trimming took 8 bases from V and 7 from J, leaving 21 bases between them. Germline V gives CDR1 LNHDA, CDR2 SQIVND (reference sequence). Here the CDR3 DNA reads TGTGCCAGTTCCCAACCAGGGGCCCGGGGGGAGCAGTACTTC. Amino acid sequence: CASSQPGARGEQYF.